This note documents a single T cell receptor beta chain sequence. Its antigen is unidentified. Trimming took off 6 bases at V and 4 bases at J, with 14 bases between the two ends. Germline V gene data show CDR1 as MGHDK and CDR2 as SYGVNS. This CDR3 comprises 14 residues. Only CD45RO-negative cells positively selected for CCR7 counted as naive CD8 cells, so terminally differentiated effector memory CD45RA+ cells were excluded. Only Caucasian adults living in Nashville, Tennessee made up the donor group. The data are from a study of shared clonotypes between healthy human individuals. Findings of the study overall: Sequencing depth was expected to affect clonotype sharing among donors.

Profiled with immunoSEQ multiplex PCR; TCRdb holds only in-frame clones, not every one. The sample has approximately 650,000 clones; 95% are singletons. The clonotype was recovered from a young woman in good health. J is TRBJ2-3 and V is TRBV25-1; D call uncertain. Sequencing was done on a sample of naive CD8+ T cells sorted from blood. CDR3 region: CASSRGSSSDTQYF. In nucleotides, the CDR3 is TGTGCCAGCAGCCGAGGCTCGAGCTCAGATACGCAGTATTTT.